What follows are 28 T cell receptor beta chains derived from one specimen sequenced in a study of cytomegalovirus exposure and HLA in healthy donors. The PCR had 60 Vbeta and 13 Jbeta primers. Clones were sequenced by immunoSEQ multiplex PCR, and TCRdb holds only the in-frame ones, with some missing. The table has 150,000 to 200,000 clones, about 85% seen once; the top ten hold roughly 0.98%. Sequenced: PBMCs. The receptors stem from a boy aged 2 to 10 in good health and CMV-seronegative.

The genes are TRBV10-3 and TRBJ1-1; the match to TRBD1 covers 8 bases. Trimming took 10 bases from V and 1 from J; bases not matched to a gene: 2. This CDR3 has 12 amino acids. CDR1 and CDR2 (germline): ENHRY, SYGVKD. CDR3 in amino acids: CATGQGNTEAFF. CDR3 coding DNA: TGTGCCACCGGACAGGGGAACACTGAAGCTTTCTTT.

V and J are TRBV5-1 and TRBJ1-1; 7 bases are shared with TRBD1. The CDR3 extends over 17 amino acids. V lost 4 bases and J lost 3; bases outside the gene matches: 15. Germline CDR1 SGHRS, CDR2 YFSETQ. The DNA for the CDR3 is TGCGCCAGCAGCCGGACAGGTTCTCCCCTGGGGGACACTGAAGCTTTCTTT. Encoded protein: CASSRTGSPLGDTEAFF.

CDR3 nucleotide sequence: TGTGCCAGCAGTTCGGGGGGCCGAGAGACCCAGTACTTC. Encoded protein: CASSSGGRETQYF. V gene TRBV28 combines with J gene TRBJ2-5; TRBD2 is a possible D gene (7 bases). Trimming took 4 bases from V and 4 from J, leaving 10 bases between them. The CDR3 contains 13 residues. Germline CDR1 is MDHEN and CDR2 is SYDVKM.

The V gene is TRBV4-1, the J gene TRBJ2-7; a weak D match, TRBD1 (6 bases). Germline V gives CDR1 MGHRA, CDR2 YSYEKL. Between the trimmed V and J ends, which lost 1 base and 4 bases, there was a span of 14 bases. The CDR3 is 15 residues long. The DNA for the CDR3 is TGCGCCAGCAGCCAAGTTTCAGGGGCTCTATACGAGCAGTACTTC. It is translated as CASSQVSGALYEQYF.

The gene calls are TRBV25-1 and TRBJ1-2; no clear D gene. The V and J ends lost 1 base and 6 bases respectively, with 6 bases between them. The germline CDR1 and CDR2 sequences are MGHDK and SYGVNS. This CDR3 comprises 12 residues. The DNA of the CDR3 is TGTGCCAGCAGTGAATTTATAAATGGCTACACCTTC. As protein: CASSEFINGYTF.

The CDR3 DNA reads as TGTGCCAGCAGCTACTCGGAAGGACAGCAAGAGACCCAGTACTTC. This translates into CASSYSEGQQETQYF. The V call is TRBV9, the J call TRBJ2-5; maybe TRBD1 (6 bases). Germline V gene data show CDR1 as SGDLS and CDR2 as YYNGEE. The length of the CDR3 is 15 residues. The V gene lost 4 bases and the J gene lost 2 bases, with 15 bases spanning the gap.

The rearrangement uses TRBV6-1 and TRBJ2-1; D may be TRBD2 (6 bases). The germline V gene encodes CDR1 MNHNS and CDR2 SASEGT. Trimming pared 4 bases from V and 2 bases from J, leaving 15 bases between. The CDR3 sequence is 16 residues long. The CDR3 loop is CASSGGLFQTYNEQFF. CDR3 sequence (DNA): TGTGCCAGCAGTGGAGGACTATTCCAGACCTACAATGAGCAGTTCTTC.

V usage is TRBV27 and J usage is TRBJ1-2; 7 bases line up with TRBD1. Germline V lookup: CDR1 MNHEY, CDR2 SMNVEV (reference sequence). V gave up 6 bases and J gave up 0 bases; unmatched junction bases: 7. The CDR3 extends over 15 amino acids. CDR3 sequence: CASRSRDSPNYGYTF. CDR3 nucleotide sequence: TGTGCCAGCAGATCCAGGGACAGCCCTAACTATGGCTACACCTTC.

V usage is TRBV5-6 and J usage is TRBJ2-1; possible D gene TRBD1, 6 bases. Germline V gene sequence: CDR1 SGHDT, CDR2 YYEEEE. The germline V and J ends were trimmed by 3 bases and 5 bases, with 12 bases remaining between them. The CDR3 covers 14 residues. The CDR3 coding sequence is TGTGCCAGCAGCTGGGGGCCCTTACACAATGAGCAGTTCTTC. Translating gives CASSWGPLHNEQFF.

The chain combines TRBV2 with TRBJ1-1, with a tentative D call TRBD1 (6 bases). CDR1 SNHLY and CDR2 FYNNEI come from the germline V gene. Trimming pared 6 bases from V and 4 bases from J, leaving 15 bases between. The CDR3 spans 14 residues. DNA of the CDR3: TGTGCCAGCAGGACATCAGGGGAGGGCACTGAAGCTTTCTTT. Its protein is CASRTSGEGTEAFF.

As concerns this clone: The germline gene is not matched at one end of the junction; a read error may be the cause. The rearrangement uses TRBV7-9 and TRBJ2-5, with 7 bases that match TRBD1. The CDR3 consists of 15 residues. CDR1 is SEHNR, CDR2 FQNEAQ, per germline (reference sequence). CDR3 DNA: TGTTCCAGCAGCTTTAGACAGGGAACACAAGAGACCCAGTACTTC. It specifies CSSSFRQGTQETQYF.

This rearrangement joins TRBV7-3 to TRBJ2-5, with TRBD2 matching 7 bases. V gave up 4 bases and J gave up 4 bases; unmatched junction bases: 9. CDR1 is SGHTA and CDR2 is FQGTGA in the germline V gene. CDR3 length: 15 residues. The CDR3 nucleotides are TGTGCCAGCAGCTCCCTCGGACTAGGCGCAGAGACCCAGTACTTC. Translating it yields CASSSLGLGAETQYF.

This chain links TRBV18 with TRBJ2-1, with 8 bases that match TRBD2. The CDR3 has 16 amino acids. From germline, CDR1 is KGHSH and CDR2 LQKENI. V gave up 4 bases and J gave up 4 bases; unmatched junction bases: 9. As DNA, the CDR3 is TGTGCCAGCTCACGAGCCACCGGGGGGGGATACAATGAGCAGTTCTTC. As protein: CASSRATGGGYNEQFF.

The rearrangement links TRBV19 to TRBJ1-5, with a tentative D call TRBD1 (5 bases). Trimming left V 6 bases short and J 3 bases short, with 21 bases between. CDR1 and CDR2 (germline): LNHDA, SQIVND (reference sequence). The length of the CDR3 is 17 residues. In DNA, the CDR3 is TGTGCCAGTAGCCGAGGAACAGGCTTCGGTTTCAATCAGCCCCAGCATTTT. Translated: CASSRGTGFGFNQPQHF.

Remarks on this clone: One end of the junction varies from germline; a read error may be responsible. This CDR3 is also generated by other DNA sequences in the sample. The rearrangement links TRBV28 to TRBJ1-2; 9 nucleotides agree with TRBD1. CDR3 length: 15 amino acids. CDR1 MDHEN and CDR2 SYDVKM come from the germline V gene. In DNA, the CDR3 is TGTGCCAGCAGTCTATGGTTCGGGACAGGGAATGGCTACACCTTC. Protein sequence: CASSLWFGTGNGYTF.

The chain carries TRBV2 and TRBJ1-5, with 9 bases that match TRBD1. V lost 6 bases to trimming and J lost 5 bases; unmatched junction nucleotides: 5. CDR1 is SNHLY and CDR2 is FYNNEI in the germline V gene. The CDR3 runs to 14 residues. CDR3 coding DNA: TGTGCCAGCAGGGGACAGGGAGGAGATCAGCCCCAGCATTTT. Translating it yields CASRGQGGDQPQHF.

The chain recombines TRBV27 with TRBJ2-7; D remains unclear. Trimming removed 5 bases from V and 3 bases from J, with 5 bases in between. Germline values: CDR1 MNHEY, CDR2 SMNVEV (reference sequence). This CDR3 spans 11 amino acids. Here the CDR3 DNA reads TGTGCCAGCAGTATCGGCTACGAGCAGTACTTC. This gives the protein CASSIGYEQYF.

The J gene is TRBJ2-1, the V gene TRBV25-1, with TRBD2 matching 7 bases. The J segment lost 6 bases and the V segment lost 2 bases, leaving 7 bases of the junction unmatched. The CDR3 length is 15 residues. CDR1 MGHDK and CDR2 SYGVNS come from the germline V gene. The CDR3 spells CASSERGGSPNEQFF. The CDR3 region has the DNA TGTGCCAGCAGTGAACGGGGCGGGAGTCCCAATGAGCAGTTCTTC.

This clone was detected only a few times. V gene TRBV10-2 combines with J gene TRBJ1-1; D is ambiguous. CDR1 and CDR2 from the germline V gene are WSHSY and SAAADI. The CDR3 consists of 16 residues. V lost 4 bases and J lost 4, with 19 bases in between. This CDR3 is CASSAAGLGGPTEAFF. CDR3 coding DNA: TGCGCCAGCAGTGCCGCGGGCCTCGGAGGGCCCACTGAAGCTTTCTTT.

This clone was found a few times. This chain uses TRBV6-5 with TRBJ1-2; 8 positions match TRBD1. Looked up from germline, CDR1 is MNHEY and CDR2 is SVGAGI. Trimming took 6 bases from V and 2 from J; bases not matched to a gene: 5. This CDR3 contains 14 residues. The CDR3: CASSLRGPNYGYTF. For the CDR3, the DNA is TGTGCCAGCAGCCTCAGGGGGCCGAACTATGGCTACACCTTC.

CDR3 residues: CAIAWDRDYEQYF. The CDR3 region has the DNA TGTGCCATTGCCTGGGACAGGGACTACGAGCAGTACTTC. The chain is built from TRBV10-3 and TRBJ2-7, with 9 positions matching TRBD1. The CDR3 is 13 residues long. Germline V lookup: CDR1 ENHRY, CDR2 SYGVKD. Germline trimming cut 9 bases from V and 3 bases from J; bases unmatched to any gene: 6.

The chain recombines TRBV7-8 with TRBJ1-5, with D perhaps TRBD1 (5 bases). CDR1 is SGHVS and CDR2 is FQNEAQ in the germline V gene. CDR3 length: 15 amino acids. Between the trimmed V and J ends, which lost 2 bases and 1 base, there was a span of 9 bases. The DNA of the CDR3 is TGTGCCAGCAGCTTAATTTCAGGGAGCAATCAGCCCCAGCATTTT. Translation: CASSLISGSNQPQHF.

The chain has TRBV2 and TRBJ2-5; maybe TRBD1 (5 bases). Germline CDR1 SNHLY, CDR2 FYNNEI. The V end lost 6 bases, the J end lost 3 bases, and 8 bases lay between the germline ends. The CDR3 extends over 12 amino acids. The CDR3 sequence is CASRSQEETQYF. CDR3 DNA: TGTGCCAGCAGGTCACAGGAAGAGACCCAGTACTTC.

CDR3 residues: CASSLEQGPNSPLHF. DNA for the CDR3: TGTGCCAGCAGCCTAGAACAGGGCCCTAATTCACCCCTCCACTTT. This chain connects TRBV4-2 to TRBJ1-6; D is perhaps TRBD1 (6 bases). The CDR3 consists of 15 residues. Germline assignment: CDR1 LGHNA and CDR2 YNFKEQ. Trimming left V 4 bases short and J 6 bases short, with 13 bases between.

The rearrangement links TRBV5-5 to TRBJ1-1; a weak D match, TRBD1 (5 bases). V was clipped by 0 bases and J by 6 bases, with 15 bases between them. Germline CDR1 SGHKS, CDR2 YYEKEE (reference sequence). This CDR3 has 15 amino acids. CDR3 nucleotide sequence: TGTGCCAGCAGCTTGGAAGGGGCTTTGGTCTCTGAAGCTTTCTTT. This sequence encodes CASSLEGALVSEAFF. Full variable domain (missing parts from reference TRBV5-5 and TRBJ1-1): DAGVTQSPTHLIKTRGQQVTLRCSPISGHKSVSWYQQVLGQGPQFIFQYYEKEERGRGNFPDRFSARQFPNYSSELNVNALLLGDSALYLCASSLEGALVSEAFFGQGTRLTVV.

This sequence joins TRBV5-1 and TRBJ1-1, with a weak D call TRBD1 (5 bases). Germline-derived CDR1 and CDR2 are SGHRS and YFSETQ. The CDR3 spans 17 residues. V was pared by 0 bases and J by 0 bases, with 15 bases between. The DNA of the CDR3 is TGCGCCAGCAGCTTGGTGTGGGGGGATTCCATGAACACTGAAGCTTTCTTT. Translated, it gives CASSLVWGDSMNTEAFF.

This clone was recorded once. The rearrangement links TRBV5-1 to TRBJ2-3; weak D call: TRBD2 (6 bases). Germline V gene data show CDR1 as SGHRS and CDR2 as YFSETQ. V shed 0 bases and J shed 0 bases, with 11 bases lying between them. The CDR3 runs to 16 residues. The CDR3 reads CASSLGIGTSTDTQYF. CDR3 DNA sequence: TGCGCCAGCAGCTTGGGGATAGGGACTAGCACAGATACGCAGTATTTT. Drawing the rest from reference TRBV5-1 and TRBJ2-3, the complete variable domain is KAGVTQTPRYLIKTRGQQVTLSCSPISGHRSVSWYQQTPGQGLQFLFEYFSETQRNKGNFPGRFSGRQFSNSRSEMNVSTLELGDSALYLCASSLGIGTSTDTQYFGPGTRLTVL.

The rearrangement uses TRBV7-3 and TRBJ2-7; tentatively, D is TRBD2 (6 bases). The CDR3 loop spans 16 amino acids. The germline V gene encodes CDR1 SGHTA and CDR2 FQGTGA. Trimming removed 1 base at V and 0 bases at J, with 13 bases between. The CDR3 here is CASSLNGRLSSYEQYF. CDR3 bases: TGTGCCAGCAGCTTAAACGGGAGACTAAGCTCCTACGAGCAGTACTTC.